This TCR beta chain is drawn from a study of cytomegalovirus exposure and HLA in healthy donors (dated by TCRdb to 2016 to 2017). Looking at the study overall: An earlier analysis of several hundred of the donors reported about 260 Gb of sequence data and 95 million to 140 million unique TCR beta sequences obtained from around 190 million T cells. Donor age, sex, ethnicity and CMV serostatus were compiled together with the repertoire data. A handful of DR-DQ haplotypes were handled as single units for association and clustering because linkage in the cohort was strong. Every discovery cohort repertoire had been produced on one sequencing platform. Among some 410 genotyped donors of the cohort, an average of about 240,000 unique TCR beta nucleotide sequences were sequenced per donor, about a sixth of them non-productive. The study combined high-throughput TCR immunosequencing, statistical association of individual TCRs with disease status, and machine learning to predict cytomegalovirus infection status. In a later analysis, previously published TCR beta repertoires from more than 500 donors were re-analyzed and high-resolution HLA genotyping was added so that TCR occurrence patterns could be studied. The study aimed to test whether signatures of past pathogen exposure could be identified by cataloging public T cell receptors. An earlier analysis of approximately 500 of the donors applied high-throughput TCR beta sequencing to assess whether each TCR beta V gene segment acted as functional or pseudogenic. Along with the approximately 600-subject first cohort, a separate validation cohort of over a hundred different subjects was used. Of the approximately 400 genotyped donors, approximately 83% fell in the genetic ancestry cluster associated with self-reported Caucasian donors. Typing coverage varied by locus: about 620-630 donors for A, B, C, DRB1 and DQB1; approximately 560 for DQA1; about 590 for DPA1; 450 to 480 for DPB1. A later genetic analysis took genome-wide SNP genotypes for about 65% of the 666 donors and used that subset as a discovery cohort. The study profiled the T cell repertoires of about 640 subjects by immunosequencing and related them to cytomegalovirus serostatus. Class I and class II HLA loci were covered by the typing at four-digit resolution. Roughly 300 gigabases of sequencing data and roughly 81 million unique TCR sequences made up an early release that covered fewer than 650 HLA-typed donors. The later analysis used no new phenotypic data to find candidate immune exposures, relying instead on TCR beta sequences and their occurrence across donors. Findings and caveats that apply to the study as a whole: A later analysis found that HLA-associated TCR beta chains were more clonally expanded and had lower generation probabilities than equally common non-associated chains. According to a later genetic analysis, donors in an Asian-associated ancestry cluster had fewer N-insertions in productive TCRs than the approximately 650-donor mean. An association between a missense DCLRE1C variant and V-gene and J-gene trimming of TCR beta chains was found in a later genetic analysis and replicated in an independent cohort. A group of highly shared sequence variants was considered likely to be a technical artifact of the sequencing pipeline. According to a later analysis, TCR association rates differed among HLA loci, with DRB1 alleles showing the most associated TCRs and HLA-C alleles showing the fewest. Cytomegalovirus status was reported to be diagnosed by the classifier with high specificity and sensitivity in both the original and validation cohorts. A further reported finding was that TCR beta sequences accurately predicted the HLA-A and HLA-B alleles for most subjects in the first cohort. Because HLA typing was unavailable for some donors at each locus, only the typed subset was used in association tests. The authors suggested that the approach could potentially be generalized to other disease states and immunological phenotypes. Linkage disequilibrium might explain the correlated functional status among segregating V segments, but an unknown experimental factor could not be ruled out. In a later analysis, around 17,000 TCR beta sequences were associated with specific HLA alleles at a false discovery rate of 0.05. The study gave a list of about 160 TCR beta chains associated with cytomegalovirus. Only TCR beta chains were sequenced in this cohort, and the absence of alpha or paired-chain data limited detectable features. Because counts were too low, more than 15 rarely observed V segments, including chromosome 9 orphons, were left out of the earlier analysis of about 500 of the donors. According to a later analysis, most CMV-associated TCR beta chains appeared to be HLA-restricted, and the HLA associations seemed to be driven largely by CMV exposure. An earlier analysis of approximately 530 of the donors showed that most TCR beta V segments appeared in productive rearrangements either about 87% or about 30% of the time, which broadly matched IMGT annotations. The 87-base-pair reads could not distinguish some IMGT-functional V segments, including TRBV6-2 and TRBV6-3, so those segments were excluded. When HLA alleles, especially DR and DQ, strongly co-occurred, attributing TCR associations to individual alleles was difficult. A few of the identified cytomegalovirus-associated TCR beta chains were confirmed in vitro to be specific for cytomegalovirus antigens. A later analysis reported that several top co-occurrence clusters appeared linked to parvovirus B19, influenza, CMV and Epstein-Barr virus. Most TCR sequences were seen in very few donors, while some public TCRs were found in many individuals. The presence/absence analyses assumed that sequencing depth was roughly uniform across donors, and that assumption may not be true. For the cohort, immune exposure information was limited to CMV serostatus.

The V end loses 3 bases and the J end loses 3 bases, and a stretch of 12 bases separates them. CDR1 is given as MNHEY and CDR2 as SMNVEV, both from the germline V gene (reference sequence). The CDR3 spans 15 residues, from the cysteine through the phenylalanine. Only CDR3 DNA remains: 45 bases, in frame from the first base. In total, approximately 690 healthy bone marrow donors made up the cohort. At the time of sampling, every cohort member was nominally healthy, though immune exposures that went unrecorded were likely present. The donor was CMV seropositive and was included in the group of 250 to 350 seropositive cohort members. A peripheral blood sample was collected from each donor, and TCR beta sequencing was performed on peripheral blood mononuclear cells. The Qiagen DNeasy Blood Extraction Kit was used to extract genomic DNA from the blood cell samples. The library came from the immunoSEQ multiplex PCR assay. The multiplex PCR relied on a mix of 60 forward primers for TCR Vbeta segments and 13 reverse primers for TCR Jbeta segments. A multiplex PCR assay on genomic DNA amplified the CDR3 region of rearranged TCR beta genes. On the Illumina HiSeq System, the amplified TCR beta libraries were sequenced as 87-base-pair reads. The paper's processing steps were these. Across the 670 or so repertoires, a later analysis counted 60 million to 90 million unique TCR beta chains, roughly 11 million of which were shared by at least two donors. Raw reads were error-corrected and collapsed into unique sequences with a nearest-neighbor algorithm that merged closely related sequences to remove PCR and sequencing errors. Alignment of CDR3 sequences to IMGT reference sequences was used to assign V, D and J gene segments. For a sequence to be retained, a match of at least six nucleotides was required to both a V gene segment and a J gene segment. A rearrangement was called productive if the CDR3 had no stop codons and remained in frame with V and J, and every other rearrangement was called non-productive. Following IMGT convention, CDR3 was defined as the stretch from the second conserved V-encoded cysteine up to the conserved J-encoded phenylalanine. Sequences without an unambiguous match to a single V gene segment were excluded from the earlier analysis of 450 to 750 of the donors. An earlier analysis of 587 of the donors called V segments functional above 56.7% productive rearrangements and segregating when the between-donor standard deviation exceeded 5%. To diagnose cytomegalovirus status from the catalog of TCR beta chain sequences, a statistical classification framework was built. V and J gene assignment, in a later analysis, came from comparing TCR nucleotide sequences with IMGT/GENE-DB human TR gene sequences. The TCRdist pipeline was used in a later analysis to assign CDR3 sequences and most-parsimonious VDJ recombination scenarios. A later analysis defined each TCR beta chain by its CDR3 amino acid sequence plus V-gene family, and excluded reads lacking a unique V-gene family. To address suspected cross-contamination and a sequencing artifact, a later analysis removed 592 highly shared, low-generation-probability nucleotide sequences. In a later analysis, a clonal expansion index for each public chain was calculated from normalized within-repertoire ranks of inferred template counts. Generation probabilities in a later analysis came from a VDJ recombination model fitted to out-of-frame rearrangements, and those results were checked against IGoR. In a later analysis, TCR-TCR, TCR-HLA and TCR-CMV co-occurrence was scored with hypergeometric tests, and a repertoire-size bias correction was applied to TCR pairs. False discovery rates were estimated in a later analysis by permuting HLA or CMV assignments 20 times. In a later analysis, co-occurring TCRs were grouped with DBSCAN, and TCRdist sequence similarity was added when clustering was performed within HLA-allele-positive subsets. For co-occurrence clustering, repertoires with fewer than 30,000 or more than 120,000 public chains were excluded, along with four to six repertoires with anomalous nucleotide sharing. TCRdb provides this immuneACCESS table in a form limited to in-frame rearrangements. Some clones are lacking; in checked studies, under half of them reflect an unresolved V gene, and why the rest are absent is not known. V and J calls and clone size are those listed in that table; D and trimming were worked out from the DNA. Present in this sample are some 86,000 clones, roughly 83% of which were seen just once. Jointly, the top ten make up around 15% of the sample.

Of note for this clone: Its antigen remains unidentified. No base quality information exists; no much larger clone differs at one position.

Material for sequencing was PBMCs. The rearranged segments are TRBV27 and TRBJ2-1; a weak D assignment points to TRBD2 (6 bases agree). The receptor comes from a woman aged 40 to 50 in good health and CMV-seropositive. The base sequence is TGTGCCAGCAGTTTGTCAGGGCGGGACTACAATGAGCAGTTCTTC. It encodes CASSLSGRDYNEQFF.